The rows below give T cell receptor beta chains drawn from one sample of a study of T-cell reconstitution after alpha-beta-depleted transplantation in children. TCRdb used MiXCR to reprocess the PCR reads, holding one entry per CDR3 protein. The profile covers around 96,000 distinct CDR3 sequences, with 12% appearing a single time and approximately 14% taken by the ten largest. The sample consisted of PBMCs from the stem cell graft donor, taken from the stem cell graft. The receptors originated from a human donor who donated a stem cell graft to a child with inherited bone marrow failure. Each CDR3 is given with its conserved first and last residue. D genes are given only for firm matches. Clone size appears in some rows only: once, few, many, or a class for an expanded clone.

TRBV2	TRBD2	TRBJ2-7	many	CASNQYSGVYEQYF	TGTGCCAGCAACCAATATAGCGGGGTATACGAGCAGTACTTC
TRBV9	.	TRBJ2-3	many	CASSPSEGLGTDTQYF	TGTGCCAGCAGCCCTAGCGAAGGCCTGGGCACAGATACGCAGTATTTT
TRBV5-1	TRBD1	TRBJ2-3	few	CASSLEGGRADTQYF	TGCGCCAGCAGCTTGGAAGGGGGCAGAGCAGATACGCAGTATTTT
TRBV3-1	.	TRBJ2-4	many	CASSQGTGAYHF	TGTGCCAGCAGCCAAGGAACCGGGGCCTACCACTTC
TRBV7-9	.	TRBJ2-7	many	CASSPDPGVEQYF	TGTGCCAGCAGCCCCGATCCAGGGGTAGAGCAGTACTTC
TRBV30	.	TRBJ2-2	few	CAWKRLTGTGELFF	TGTGCCTGGAAGCGTCTCACCGGGACCGGGGAGCTGTTTTTT
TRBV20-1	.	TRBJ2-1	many	CSASWPQTYNEQFF	TGCAGTGCTAGTTGGCCTCAAACCTACAATGAGCAGTTCTTC
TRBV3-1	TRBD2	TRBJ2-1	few	CASSLGLAGDNEQFF	TGTGCCAGCAGCCTGGGACTAGCGGGAGACAATGAGCAGTTCTTC
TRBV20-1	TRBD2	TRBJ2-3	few	CSARDPSGSGNTQYF	TGCAGTGCTAGAGATCCTAGCGGGAGTGGAAATACGCAGTATTTT
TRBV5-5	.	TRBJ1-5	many	CASSLQWTPTYSNQPQHF	TGTGCCAGCAGCCTCCAGTGGACCCCCACATATAGCAATCAGCCCCAGCATTTT
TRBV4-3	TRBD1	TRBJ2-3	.	CASSQGRTGGAILVTDTQYF	TGCGCCAGCAGCCAGGGACGGACAGGGGGAGCCATTTTAGTCACAGATACGCAGTATTTT
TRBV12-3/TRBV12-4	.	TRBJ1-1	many	CASRPPQGREAFF	TGTGCCAGCAGACCACCGCAGGGGCGAGAAGCTTTCTTT
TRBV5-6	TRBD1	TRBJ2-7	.	CASSTQIEQGYGEQYF	TGTGCCAGCAGCACCCAAATCGAACAGGGGTACGGCGAGCAGTACTTC
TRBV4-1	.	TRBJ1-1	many	CASSQDAFAGTEAFF	TGCGCCAGCAGCCAAGATGCCTTTGCGGGCACTGAAGCTTTCTTT
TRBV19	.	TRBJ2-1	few	CASSWYGDNEQFF	TGTGCCAGTAGTTGGTACGGAGACAATGAGCAGTTCTTC
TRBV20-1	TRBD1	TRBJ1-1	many	CSASRGRDAEAFF	TGCAGTGCTAGCAGGGGGAGAGACGCTGAAGCTTTCTTT
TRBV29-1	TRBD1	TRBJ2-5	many	CSVSTGARETQYF	TGCAGCGTTTCGACAGGGGCTAGAGAGACCCAGTACTTC
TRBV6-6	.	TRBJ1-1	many	CASSYKRNTEAFF	TGTGCCAGCAGTTATAAGCGGAACACTGAAGCTTTCTTT
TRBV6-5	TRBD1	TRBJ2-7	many	CASSYQETGPQYF	TGTGCCAGCAGTTACCAAGAGACAGGGCCGCAGTACTTC
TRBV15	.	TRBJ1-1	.	CATSRGQRFWEAFF	TGTGCCACCAGCAGGGGCCAAAGGTTCTGGGAAGCTTTCTTT
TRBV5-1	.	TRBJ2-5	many	CASSLAGETQYF	TGCGCCAGCAGCTTGGCCGGGGAGACCCAGTACTTC
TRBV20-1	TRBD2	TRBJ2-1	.	CSAKKPGTSGGYEQFF	TGCAGTGCTAAAAAACCCGGGACTAGCGGGGGATATGAGCAGTTCTTC
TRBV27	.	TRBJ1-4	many	CASSLWGEKLFF	TGTGCCAGCAGTTTATGGGGCGAAAAACTGTTTTTT
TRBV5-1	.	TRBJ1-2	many	CASSPYRNNYGYTF	TGCGCCAGCAGCCCCTACAGGAATAACTATGGCTACACCTTC
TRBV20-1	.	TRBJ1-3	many	CSARRAGPGNTTYF	TGCAGTGCTAGAAGGGCAGGGCCTGGAAACACCACATATTTT
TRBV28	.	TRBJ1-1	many	CASSYRPRGLRNTEAFF	TGTGCCAGCAGTTACCGCCCTCGGGGCCTTCGGAACACTGAAGCTTTCTTT
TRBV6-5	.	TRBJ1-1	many	CASSREGSGAFF	TGTGCCAGCAGCCGAGAAGGGTCAGGGGCTTTCTTT
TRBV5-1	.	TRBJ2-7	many	CASSLAPDGAYEQYF	TGCGCCAGCAGCTTGGCGCCAGACGGCGCCTACGAGCAGTACTTC
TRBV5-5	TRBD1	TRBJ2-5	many	CASSPGTVYQETQYF	TGTGCCAGCAGCCCTGGGACAGTATATCAAGAGACCCAGTACTTC
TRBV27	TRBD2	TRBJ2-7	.	CASSTSGLAGEYEQYF	TGTGCCAGCAGCACCTCGGGACTAGCGGGCGAATACGAGCAGTACTTC
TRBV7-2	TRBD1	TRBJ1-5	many	CASSLGQGLNQPQHF	TGTGCCAGCAGCTTAGGACAGGGCCTCAATCAGCCCCAGCATTTT
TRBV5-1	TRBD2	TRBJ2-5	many	CASSDPGLAGVETQYF	TGCGCCAGCAGCGACCCGGGACTAGCGGGAGTTGAGACCCAGTACTTC
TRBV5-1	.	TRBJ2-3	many	CASSFLGDTDTQYF	TGCGCCAGCAGCTTTTTGGGGGACACAGATACGCAGTATTTT
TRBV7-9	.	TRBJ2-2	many	CASSLGANTGELFF	TGTGCCAGCAGCCTCGGGGCGAACACCGGGGAGCTGTTTTTT
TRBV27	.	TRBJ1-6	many	CASSRGGRANSPLHF	TGTGCCAGCAGTAGGGGGGGACGTGCTAATTCACCCCTCCACTTT
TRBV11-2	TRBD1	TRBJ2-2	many	CASSPSSGQGAGTGELFF	TGTGCCAGCAGCCCTAGCTCCGGACAGGGGGCAGGGACCGGGGAGCTGTTTTTT
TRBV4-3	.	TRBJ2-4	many	CASSHAGTGSKNIQYF	TGCGCCAGCAGCCACGCTGGAACGGGGTCCAAAAACATTCAGTACTTC
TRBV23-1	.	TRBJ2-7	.	CASPKGRRIYEQYF	TGCGCCAGCCCCAAGGGTAGGAGAATATACGAGCAGTACTTC
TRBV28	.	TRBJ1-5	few	CASSLPGFQPQHF	TGTGCCAGCAGTTTACCAGGGTTTCAGCCCCAGCATTTT
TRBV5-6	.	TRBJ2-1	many	CASSWWTFIGDNEQFF	TGTGCCAGCAGCTGGTGGACATTTATTGGAGACAATGAGCAGTTCTTC
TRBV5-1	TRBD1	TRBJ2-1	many	CASSSGQLYNEQFF	TGCGCCAGCAGCTCGGGACAGCTCTACAATGAGCAGTTCTTC
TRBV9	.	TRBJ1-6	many	CASSVGRESPLHF	TGTGCCAGCAGCGTAGGCAGGGAATCACCCCTCCACTTT
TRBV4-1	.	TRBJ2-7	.	CASSPQGSSEQYF	TGCGCCAGCAGCCCCCAGGGTTCCAGTGAGCAGTACTTC
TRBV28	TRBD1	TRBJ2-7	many	CASSNLALGTEGYEQYF	TGTGCCAGCAGTAACCTAGCCCTCGGGACAGAGGGCTACGAGCAGTACTTC
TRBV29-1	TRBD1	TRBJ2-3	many	CSLDRGDTQYF	TGCAGCCTGGACAGGGGAGATACGCAGTATTTT
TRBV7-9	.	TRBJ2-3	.	CASRFSTDTQYF	TGTGCCAGCAGGTTCAGCACAGATACGCAGTATTTT
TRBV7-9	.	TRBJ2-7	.	CASSLLEVSYEQYF	TGTGCCAGCAGCTTACTTGAGGTATCCTACGAGCAGTACTTC
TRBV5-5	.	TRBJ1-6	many	CASSPRTASSYNSPLHF	TGTGCCAGCAGTCCACGGACAGCGAGCTCCTATAATTCACCCCTCCACTTT
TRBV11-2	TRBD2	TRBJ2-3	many	CASTPAGGSSTDTQYF	TGTGCCAGCACCCCAGCGGGGGGGAGTAGCACAGATACGCAGTATTTT
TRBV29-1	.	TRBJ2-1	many	CSVVGLPTSYNEQFF	TGCAGCGTTGTCGGGCTACCCACCTCCTACAATGAGCAGTTCTTC
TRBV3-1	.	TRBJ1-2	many	CASSQAPSTNYGYTF	TGTGCCAGCAGCCAAGCGCCATCCACTAACTATGGCTACACCTTC
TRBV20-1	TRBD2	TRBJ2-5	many	CSASSLAGGVLGTQYF	TGCAGTGCTAGTTCTCTAGCGGGAGGGGTGCTCGGGACCCAGTACTTC
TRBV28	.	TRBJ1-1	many	CASSSRAMNTEAFF	TGTGCCAGCAGCTCCCGGGCGATGAACACTGAAGCTTTCTTT
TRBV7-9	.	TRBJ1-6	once	CASSSGYGGTLHF	TGTGCCAGCAGCTCGGGCTATGGGGGAACCCTCCACTTT
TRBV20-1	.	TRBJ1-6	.	CSARHHRDKPNSPLHF	TGCAGTGCCCGACACCACCGGGACAAACCGAATTCACCCCTCCACTTT